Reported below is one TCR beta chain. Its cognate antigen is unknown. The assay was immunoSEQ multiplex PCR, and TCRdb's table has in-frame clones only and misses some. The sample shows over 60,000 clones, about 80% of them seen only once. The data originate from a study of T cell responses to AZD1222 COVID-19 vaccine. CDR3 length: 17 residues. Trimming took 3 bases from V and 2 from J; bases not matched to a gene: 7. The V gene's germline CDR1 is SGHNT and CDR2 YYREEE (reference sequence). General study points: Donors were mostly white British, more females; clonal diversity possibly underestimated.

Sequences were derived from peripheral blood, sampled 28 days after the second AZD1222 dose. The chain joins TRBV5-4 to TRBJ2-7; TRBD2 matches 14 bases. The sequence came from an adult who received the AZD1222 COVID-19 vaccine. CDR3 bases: TGTGCCAGCAGCTCTGGACTAGCGGGGGGTAGAACCTACGAGCAGTACTTC. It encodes CASSSGLAGGRTYEQYF. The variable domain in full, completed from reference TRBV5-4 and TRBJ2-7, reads ETGVTQSPTHLIKTRGQQVTLRCSSQSGHNTVSWYQQALGQGPQFIFQYYREEENGRGNFPPRFSGLQFPNYSSELNVNALELDDSALYLCASSSGLAGGRTYEQYFGPGTRLTVT.